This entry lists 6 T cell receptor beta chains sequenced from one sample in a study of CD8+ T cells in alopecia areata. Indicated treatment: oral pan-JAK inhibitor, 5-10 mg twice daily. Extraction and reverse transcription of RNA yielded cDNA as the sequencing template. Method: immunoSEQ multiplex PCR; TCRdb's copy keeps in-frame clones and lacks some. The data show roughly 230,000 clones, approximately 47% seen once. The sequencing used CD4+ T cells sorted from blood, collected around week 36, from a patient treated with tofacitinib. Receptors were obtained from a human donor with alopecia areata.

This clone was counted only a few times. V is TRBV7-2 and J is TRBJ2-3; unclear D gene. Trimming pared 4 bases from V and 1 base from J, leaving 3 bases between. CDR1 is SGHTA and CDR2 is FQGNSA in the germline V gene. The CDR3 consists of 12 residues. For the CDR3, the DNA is TGTGCCAGCAGCTCCGGCACAGATACGCAGTATTTT. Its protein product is CASSSGTDTQYF.

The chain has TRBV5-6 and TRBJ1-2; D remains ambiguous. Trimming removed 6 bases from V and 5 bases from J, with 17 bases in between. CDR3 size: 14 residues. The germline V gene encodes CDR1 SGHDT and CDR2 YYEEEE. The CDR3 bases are TGTGCCAGCACCCCGGGGTCCGGCGGGTATGGCTACACCTTC. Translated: CASTPGSGGYGYTF.

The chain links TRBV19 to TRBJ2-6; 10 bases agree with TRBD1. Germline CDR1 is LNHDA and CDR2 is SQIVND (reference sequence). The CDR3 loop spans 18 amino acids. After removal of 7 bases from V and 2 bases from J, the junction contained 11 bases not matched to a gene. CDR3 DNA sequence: TGTGCCAGTACCTCAATATGGGGGACAGGGGCTGGGGCCAACGTCCTGACTTTC. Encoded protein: CASTSIWGTGAGANVLTF.

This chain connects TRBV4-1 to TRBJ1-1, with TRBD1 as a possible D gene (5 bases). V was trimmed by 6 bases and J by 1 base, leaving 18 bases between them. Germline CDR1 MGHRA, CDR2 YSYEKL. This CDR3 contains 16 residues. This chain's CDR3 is CASSSEGTLPNTEAFF. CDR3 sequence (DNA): TGCGCCAGCAGTTCAGAAGGGACCCTACCGAACACTGAAGCTTTCTTT.

The CDR3 protein is CAWARRGGQPQHF. DNA for the CDR3: TGTGCCTGGGCGCGGAGGGGAGGTCAGCCCCAGCATTTT. The rearrangement links TRBV30 to TRBJ1-5; D might be TRBD1 (5 bases). The CDR3 sequence is 13 residues long. CDR1 is GTSNPN, CDR2 SVGIG, per germline (reference sequence). The V and J ends lost 5 bases and 6 bases respectively, with 14 bases between them.

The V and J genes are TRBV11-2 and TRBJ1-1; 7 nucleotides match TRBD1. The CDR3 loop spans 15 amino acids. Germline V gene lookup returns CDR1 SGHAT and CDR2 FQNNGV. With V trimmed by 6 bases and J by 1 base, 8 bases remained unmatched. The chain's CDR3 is CASRTFGTANTEAFF. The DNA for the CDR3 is TGTGCCAGCAGAACTTTCGGGACAGCGAACACTGAAGCTTTCTTT.